Shown below are 9 T cell receptor beta chains from a single sample sequenced in a study of blood T cell repertoires in COVID-19. Clones were read by immunoSEQ multiplex PCR, and TCRdb kept only the in-frame ones, dropping some. Of approximately 440,000 clones in the sample, 90% were seen once. Sample: PBMCs or T cells enriched from blood (not recorded which). Receptors originate from a man aged 18 to 30 who had recovered from COVID-19.

This rearrangement joins TRBV28 to TRBJ1-3; D gene uncertain. The CDR3 has 15 residues. Trimming took 4 bases from V and 6 from J, leaving 16 bases between them. Looked up from germline, CDR1 is MDHEN and CDR2 is SYDVKM. The CDR3, as DNA: TGTGCCAGCAGTTCCCGGGTAATGCGGGAAAACACCATATATTTT. It translates to CASSSRVMRENTIYF.

The chain couples TRBV5-4 to TRBJ1-1; D remains unclear. CDR3 size: 13 residues. Germline V gene sequence: CDR1 SGHNT, CDR2 YYREEE (reference sequence). The ends were cut back, 0 bases at V and 2 bases at J, with 5 bases in the middle. The DNA for the CDR3 is TGTGCCAGCAGCTTGGACAGTAACACTGAAGCTTTCTTT. Translation: CASSLDSNTEAFF.

V gene TRBV3-1 (or the pseudogene TRBV3-2) combines with J gene TRBJ1-2; a weak D match, TRBD1 (6 bases). V lost 3 bases and J 8 bases, leaving 16 bases between the germline ends. Germline CDR1 reads LGHDT; CDR2 reads YNNKEL (reference sequence). CDR3 size: 14 residues. Written as DNA, the CDR3 is TGTGCCAGCAGCCATTGGAGACAGGTGAGCGGCTACACCTTC. Protein sequence: CASSHWRQVSGYTF.

The chain links TRBV6-5 to TRBJ1-2; TRBD1 agrees at 10 bases. CDR1 is MNHEY and CDR2 is SVGAGI in the germline V gene. The CDR3 runs 13 residues. With 8 bases clipped from V and 8 bases from J, the junction kept 8 bases outside the gene matches. The CDR3 spells CASGDRGLVGYTF. In DNA, the CDR3 is TGTGCCAGCGGGGACAGGGGCCTGGTAGGCTACACCTTC.

The rearrangement uses TRBV4-1 and TRBJ1-1; TRBD1 agrees at 9 bases. Trimming removed 4 bases from V and 4 bases from J; junction bases left unmatched: 10. The CDR3 totals 16 residues. CDR1 and CDR2 (germline): MGHRA, YSYEKL. The CDR3 DNA sequence: TGCGCCAGCAGCCCCCGCAGACAGGGGGGTTTCACTGAAGCTTTCTTT. Residues: CASSPRRQGGFTEAFF.

The CDR3 coding sequence is TGTGCCAGCAGCCAACGGGGGGGGCAGGGCACCGGGGAGCTGTTTTTT. Protein: CASSQRGGQGTGELFF. The chain couples TRBV3-1 (or the pseudogene TRBV3-2) to TRBJ2-2, with 8 bases that match TRBD2. V lost 2 bases, J lost 4 bases, and 6 bases stayed unmatched. This CDR3 has 16 amino acids. Germline V gene sequence: CDR1 LGHDT, CDR2 YNNKEL (reference sequence).

The V and J genes are TRBV5-6 and TRBJ2-1, with 13 nucleotides matching TRBD2. V lost 5 bases and J lost 4; bases outside the gene matches: 6. Germline V lookup: CDR1 SGHDT, CDR2 YYEEEE. CDR3 length: 16 amino acids. Here the CDR3 reads CASSRTSGSPYNEQFF. The DNA for the CDR3 is TGTGCCAGCAGTCGGACTAGCGGGAGTCCATACAATGAGCAGTTCTTC.

The V and J genes are TRBV10-3 and TRBJ2-7, with D perhaps TRBD1 (6 bases). With 2 bases removed from V and 4 bases from J, the gap between germline ends came to 15 bases. The CDR3 covers 15 residues. The germline V gene has CDR1 ENHRY and CDR2 SYGVKD. DNA for the CDR3: TGTGCCATCAGTGAGAGCTCAGGGGTCGATTACGAGCAGTACTTC. This gives the protein CAISESSGVDYEQYF.

The chain combines TRBV27 with TRBJ2-1; 9 bases are a match to TRBD1. CDR1 and CDR2 (germline): MNHEY, SMNVEV (reference sequence). V lost 4 bases, J lost 3 bases, and 4 bases stayed unmatched. The CDR3 contains 15 residues. CDR3 nucleotide sequence: TGTGCCAGCAGTTCCCGACAGGGGGGCTACAATGAGCAGTTCTTC. Protein sequence: CASSSRQGGYNEQFF.